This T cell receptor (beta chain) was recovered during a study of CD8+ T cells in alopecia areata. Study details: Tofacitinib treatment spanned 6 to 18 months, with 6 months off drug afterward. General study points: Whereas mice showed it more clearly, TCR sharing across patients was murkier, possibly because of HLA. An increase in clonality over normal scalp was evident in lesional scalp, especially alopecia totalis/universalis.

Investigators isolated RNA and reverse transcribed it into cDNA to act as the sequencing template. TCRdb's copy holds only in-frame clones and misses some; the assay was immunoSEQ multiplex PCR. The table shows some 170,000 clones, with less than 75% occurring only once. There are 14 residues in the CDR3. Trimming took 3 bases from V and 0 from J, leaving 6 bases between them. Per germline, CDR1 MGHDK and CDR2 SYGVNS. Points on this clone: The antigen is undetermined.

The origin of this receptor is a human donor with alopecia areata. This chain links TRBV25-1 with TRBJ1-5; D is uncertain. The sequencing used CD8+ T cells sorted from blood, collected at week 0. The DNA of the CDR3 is TGTGCCAGCAGTGACCAAAATAGCAATCAGCCCCAGCATTTT. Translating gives CASSDQNSNQPQHF.